These 3 T cell receptor beta chains were all obtained from the same sample, sequenced in a study of beta chain features in type 1 diabetes. The study reverse transcribed the entire isolated RNA, so it sequenced expressed TCRB transcripts. The protocol was immunoSEQ multiplex PCR, while the TCRdb copy is restricted to in-frame clones and leaves out a portion. The table shows 860,000 or so clones, with about a sixth occurring only once. The sample consisted of naive CD4+ T cells from blood. These receptors were collected from a woman aged 18-29 years in good health.

The chain carries TRBV11-1 and TRBJ1-5; tentative D call: TRBD1 (5 bases). Trimming pared 5 bases from V and 8 bases from J, leaving 13 bases between. The CDR3 extends over 13 amino acids. Germline-derived CDR1 and CDR2 are SGHAT and FQDESV (reference sequence). In DNA, the CDR3 is TGTGCCAGCAGCCCATCAACAGGCGAGCCCCAGCATTTT. This translates into CASSPSTGEPQHF.

This clone was recorded a few times. The chain has TRBV7-3 and TRBJ2-1; 12 positions agree with TRBD2. The junction had 8 bases not matched to a gene; V was cut back by 5 bases and J by 9 bases. Germline V gives CDR1 SGHTA, CDR2 FQGTGA. CDR3 length: 15 residues. CDR3 DNA: TGTGCCAGCAGCCCTAGCGGGAGGGCAGCGGCTGAGCAGTTCTTC. Protein product: CASSPSGRAAAEQFF.

This chain uses TRBV19 with TRBJ1-2; D is perhaps TRBD1 (5 bases). Germline-derived CDR1 and CDR2 are LNHDA and SQIVND (reference sequence). This CDR3 comprises 13 residues. V was cut by 10 bases and J by 6 bases, with 18 bases left in between. The CDR3, as DNA: TGTGCCACCGCCGGGACCCGGAGGGATGGCTACACCTTC. Amino acids: CATAGTRRDGYTF.